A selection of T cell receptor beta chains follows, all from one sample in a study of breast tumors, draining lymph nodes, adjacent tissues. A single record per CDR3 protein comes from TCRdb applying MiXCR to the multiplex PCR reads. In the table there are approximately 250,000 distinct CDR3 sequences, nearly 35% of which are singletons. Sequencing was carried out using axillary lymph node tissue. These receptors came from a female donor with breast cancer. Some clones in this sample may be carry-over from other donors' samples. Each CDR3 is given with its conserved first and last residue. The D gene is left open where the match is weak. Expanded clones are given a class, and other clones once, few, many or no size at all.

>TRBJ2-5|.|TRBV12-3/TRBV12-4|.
TGTGCCAGCAGTTTAGCGGGGGGAACACAAGAGACCCAGTACTTC
CASSLAGGTQETQYF
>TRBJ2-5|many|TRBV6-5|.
TGTGCCAGCAGTTATCCGGGGGGCCTGGAGACCCAGTACTTC
CASSYPGGLETQYF
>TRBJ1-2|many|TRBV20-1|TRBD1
TGCAGTGCTAGCCCGGGACAGGGTCGCCCAAACTATGGCTACACCTTC
CSASPGQGRPNYGYTF
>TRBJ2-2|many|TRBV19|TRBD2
TGTGCCAGTAGTATTGCAGCGGGAGTCAGCACCGGGGAGCTGTTTTTT
CASSIAAGVSTGELFF
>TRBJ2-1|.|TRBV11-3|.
TGTGCCAGCAGCCCAGGTGAGGGCAATGAGCAGTTCTTC
CASSPGEGNEQFF
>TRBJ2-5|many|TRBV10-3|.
TGTGCCATCAGCCGGACTGGGCGGCAAGAGACCCAGTACTTC
CAISRTGRQETQYF
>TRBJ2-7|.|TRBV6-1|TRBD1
TGTGCCAGCCCGGGACAGGGGACCTACGAGCAGTACTTC
CASPGQGTYEQYF
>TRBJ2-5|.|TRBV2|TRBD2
TGTGCCAGCGCGGGGGGGTTAGTCTTC
CASAGGLVF
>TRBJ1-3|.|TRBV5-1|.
TGCGCCAGCAGCCCGACAGACGCTGGAAACACCATATATTTT
CASSPTDAGNTIYF
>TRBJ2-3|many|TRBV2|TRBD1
TGTGCCAGCAGGCCCGGACAGGTTAAAAATACGCAGTATTTT
CASRPGQVKNTQYF
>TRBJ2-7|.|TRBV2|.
TGTGCTAGAGGGACCAGATACGAGCAGTACTTC
CARGTRYEQYF
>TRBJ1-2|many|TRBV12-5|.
TGTGCTAGTGGTTTGGTGGACTATGGCTACACCTTC
CASGLVDYGYTF
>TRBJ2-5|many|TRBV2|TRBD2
TGTGCCAGCAGGTTAACTAGCGGAGAGACCCAGTACTTC
CASRLTSGETQYF
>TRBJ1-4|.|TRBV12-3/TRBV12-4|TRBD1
TGTGCCAGCAGTGTTGACAGGGCGACTGAAAAACTGTTTTTT
CASSVDRATEKLFF
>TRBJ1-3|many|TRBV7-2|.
TGTGCCAGCAGCTCCCTGGGGGGGGGCAGTGGAAACACCATATATTTT
CASSSLGGGSGNTIYF
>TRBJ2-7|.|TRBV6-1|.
TGTGCCAGCAGTGAAACCAGGGTGGGGACCTACGAGCAGTACTTC
CASSETRVGTYEQYF
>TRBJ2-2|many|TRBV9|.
TGTGCCAGCAGCCCCCGCTGGGGGAACACCGGGGAGCTGTTTTTT
CASSPRWGNTGELFF
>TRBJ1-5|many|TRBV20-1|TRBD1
TGCAGTGCTAGACATCCGGGACAGGGGGCGGGGAGCAATCAGCCCCAGCATTTT
CSARHPGQGAGSNQPQHF
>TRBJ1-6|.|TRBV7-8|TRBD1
TGTGCCAGCAGCTTAGTAGCCGGGACAGCCCGAAATTCACCCCTCCACTTT
CASSLVAGTARNSPLHF
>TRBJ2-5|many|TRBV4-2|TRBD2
TGTGCCAGCAGCCAAGAGCGGGGGTTCCTTCAGTACTTC
CASSQERGFLQYF
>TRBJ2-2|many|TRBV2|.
TGTGCCAGCAGTGAGAGGGACCGCTACACCGGGGAGCTGTTTTTT
CASSERDRYTGELFF
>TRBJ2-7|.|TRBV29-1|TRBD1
TGCAGCTTGGCGACAGGGGGACCCTACGAGCAGTACTTC
CSLATGGPYEQYF
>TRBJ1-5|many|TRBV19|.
TGTGCCAGTAGTATAGGGGGCAGAAATCAGCCCCAGCATTTT
CASSIGGRNQPQHF